This T cell receptor beta chain derives from a study of cytomegalovirus exposure and HLA in healthy donors. Study-wide results and limits: A later analysis found most CMV-associated TCR beta chains apparently HLA-restricted. A previous analysis found most TCR beta V segments productive roughly 87% or roughly 30% of the time.

In the PCR, 60 Vbeta and 13 Jbeta primers were used. Produced via immunoSEQ multiplex PCR; TCRdb's table is partial and in-frame only. The sample lists over 120,000 clones, over 75% seen once, with 2% to 3% in the top ten. The CDR3 consists of 16 residues. The V end was cut by 0 bases, the J end by 0 bases, with 12 bases between. CDR1 and CDR2 from the germline V gene are SGDLS and YYNGEE. Concerning this clone: Antigen unknown.

The donors (healthy individuals) were bone marrow donors. The V call is TRBV9, the J call TRBJ1-1; possibly TRBD1 for D (5 bases). Sequenced sample: PBMCs. This receptor was taken from a man in his forties or fifties in good health and CMV-seronegative. CDR3 residues: CASSVGAGPMNTEAFF. In nucleotides, the CDR3 is TGTGCCAGCAGCGTAGGGGCGGGACCTATGAACACTGAAGCTTTCTTT.